This passage covers 9 T cell receptor beta chains from one sample sequenced in a study of blood T cell repertoires in COVID-19. Some clones are missing from TCRdb's copy, which holds only in-frame ones; the method was immunoSEQ multiplex PCR. The sample contains approximately 74,000 clones, about nine tenths of which appear only once. The sequenced sample was peripheral blood. Receptor source: an older woman with acute or convalescent COVID-19.

The CDR3 is CASAPRGTARNTIYF. Here the CDR3 DNA reads TGTGCTAGTGCCCCCCGCGGGACAGCCCGAAACACCATATATTTT. This chain joins TRBV12-5 and TRBJ1-3; 7 nucleotides match TRBD1. Germline V gene sequence: CDR1 LGHNT, CDR2 FRNRAP. V trimming: 7 bases; J trimming: 5 bases; junction bases outside the gene matches: 11. CDR3 size: 15 residues.

The V call is TRBV3-1 (or the pseudogene TRBV3-2), the J call TRBJ1-6; D gene unclear. In germline, CDR1 is LGHDT, CDR2 YNNKEL (reference sequence). The V end lost 5 bases, the J end lost 0 bases, and 11 bases lay between the germline ends. This CDR3 comprises 16 residues. DNA of the CDR3: TGTGCCAGCAGCTCCCGTATCGGCTCCTATAATTCACCCCTCCACTTT. Its protein product is CASSSRIGSYNSPLHF.

The CDR3 region is CASSLASGYLYEQYF. For the CDR3, the DNA is TGTGCCAGCAGCTTAGCTAGCGGATATCTCTACGAGCAGTACTTC. The chain combines TRBV7-2 with TRBJ2-7; TRBD2 might be the D (6 bases). Per germline, CDR1 SGHTA and CDR2 FQGNSA. V lost 0 bases to trimming and J lost 3 bases, with 12 bases between them. CDR3 length: 15 residues.

The chain carries TRBV29-1 and TRBJ2-2, with D perhaps TRBD2 (6 bases). Looked up from germline, CDR1 is SQVTM and CDR2 is ANQGSEA. V gave up 4 bases and J gave up 3 bases, with 15 bases separating them. This CDR3 contains 15 residues. The CDR3 DNA reads as TGCAGCGTTGTATCGGGGGTACCGCACACCGGGGAGCTGTTTTTT. Translation gives CSVVSGVPHTGELFF.

The chain employs TRBV7-2 and TRBJ1-2; D is perhaps TRBD1 (6 bases). Germline values: CDR1 SGHTA, CDR2 FQGNSA. Trimming removed 3 bases at V and 5 bases at J, with 13 bases between. CDR3 size: 14 residues. Here the CDR3 DNA reads TGTGCCAGCAGCTTCAACAGGGAAGTATATGGCTACACCTTC. Its protein is CASSFNREVYGYTF.

V usage is TRBV7-3 and J usage is TRBJ2-7, with 9 bases identical to TRBD2. Germline CDR1 SGHTA, CDR2 FQGTGA. The length of the CDR3 is 15 residues. Trimming at V came to 2 bases and at J to 2 bases, leaving 4 bases not matched to a gene. CDR3 in amino acids: CASSLFSGSPYEQYF. The DNA for the CDR3 is TGTGCCAGCAGCTTATTTAGCGGGAGCCCCTACGAGCAGTACTTC.

V usage is TRBV14 and J usage is TRBJ1-1; D is uncertain. The CDR3 totals 14 residues. V lost 0 bases to trimming and J lost 5 bases, with 10 bases between them. Per germline, CDR1 SGHDN and CDR2 FVKESK. Here the CDR3 DNA reads TGTGCCAGCAGCCAAGATATTTTCGGGACTGAAGCTTTCTTT. It encodes CASSQDIFGTEAFF.

The V call is TRBV7-2, the J call TRBJ2-7, with 11 bases aligning to TRBD1. Germline V gene sequence: CDR1 SGHTA, CDR2 FQGNSA. The V and J ends lost 1 base and 6 bases, in that order; junction bases with no gene match: 8. The CDR3 covers 16 residues. In DNA form, the CDR3 reads TGTGCCAGCAGCTTAGGTTTTTCGGACAGGGGGCTCGAGCAGTACTTC. It encodes CASSLGFSDRGLEQYF.

V is TRBV5-1 and J is TRBJ1-2; the D is unclear. Per germline, CDR1 SGHRS and CDR2 YFSETQ. The CDR3 consists of 16 residues. Trimming cost V 3 bases and J 5 bases, with 20 bases left between them. CDR3 in DNA: TGCGCCAGCAGCTCGGTCTGGGGAGCGTCGATGTATGGCTACACCTTC. Translated: CASSSVWGASMYGYTF.